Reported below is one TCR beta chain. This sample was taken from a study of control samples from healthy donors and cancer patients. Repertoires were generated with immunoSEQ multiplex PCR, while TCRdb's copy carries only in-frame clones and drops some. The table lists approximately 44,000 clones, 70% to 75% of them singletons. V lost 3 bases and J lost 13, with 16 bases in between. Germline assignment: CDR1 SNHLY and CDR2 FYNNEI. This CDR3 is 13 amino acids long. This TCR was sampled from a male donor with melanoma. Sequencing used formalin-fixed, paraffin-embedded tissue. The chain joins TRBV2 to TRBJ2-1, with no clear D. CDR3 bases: TGTGCCAGCAGTGATTTAGCCTCTGCCTACCAGTTCTTC. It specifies CASSDLASAYQFF.